One and the same sample provided the 18 T cell receptor beta chains below, sequenced in a study of human T cells and chemical hapten exposure. One entry per CDR3 protein results from TCRdb running MiXCR on the RACE reads. The repertoire consists of 120,000 to 150,000 distinct CDR3 sequences, with 10% to 15% occurring once and the leading ten covering around 1.4%. Time point reported: patch test 2, 6 weeks after DPC sensitization. Treatment specified: therapeutic diphenylcyclopropenone sensitization with weekly scalp DPC. The input for sequencing was whole blood, taken in connection with sensitization to the hapten diphenylcyclopropenone (DPC). These receptors were taken from a woman aged 50 to 65 with alopecia areata. Some clones in this sample may be carry-over from other donors' samples.

The genes are TRBV4-2 and TRBJ2-7; D is unresolved. Germline V gives CDR1 LGHNA, CDR2 YNFKEQ. The length of the CDR3 is 14 residues. V dropped 1 base and J dropped 0 bases, with 7 bases sitting between them. This CDR3 reads CASSQGRNSYEQYF. In nucleotides, the CDR3 is TGTGCCAGCAGCCAAGGCCGGAACTCCTACGAGCAGTACTTC.

The chain joins TRBV7-9 to TRBJ2-5; D not certain. Germline V CDR1 and CDR2: SEHNR, FQNEAQ (reference sequence). The CDR3 extends over 12 amino acids. The V and J ends lost 5 bases and 4 bases respectively, with 8 bases between them. The CDR3 loop is CASSPVSETQYF. CDR3 nucleotide sequence: TGTGCCAGCAGCCCCGTTTCAGAGACCCAGTACTTC.

This clonotype was seen a handful of times. The chain is built from TRBV29-1 and TRBJ2-1, with TRBD1 as a possible D gene (6 bases). Trimming stripped 7 bases from V and 8 bases from J, with 15 bases between. This CDR3 has 12 amino acids. In germline, CDR1 is SQVTM, CDR2 ANQGSEA. Here the CDR3 DNA reads TGCAGCGCCCACAGGGATGGAGATGAGCAGTTCTTC. Protein sequence: CSAHRDGDEQFF.

This clonotype showed up many times. The chain employs TRBV18 and TRBJ1-2, with TRBD1 matching over 8 bases. The CDR3 runs 14 residues. V lost 4 bases and J lost 8; bases outside the gene matches: 9. Germline CDR1 KGHSH, CDR2 LQKENI. This chain's CDR3 is CASSLTGTGEGYTF. The CDR3 bases are TGTGCCAGCTCACTTACCGGGACAGGTGAAGGCTACACCTTC.

The chain links TRBV5-5 to TRBJ2-1; D possibly matches TRBD1 or TRBD2 (5 bases each). V was cut by 10 bases and J by 7 bases, with 21 bases left in between. CDR1 SGHKS and CDR2 YYEKEE come from the germline V gene (reference sequence). CDR3 length: 14 residues. The DNA of the CDR3 is TGTGCCTCCGGTGGGGGACGAAGATGGAATGAGCAGTTCTTC. Translated, it gives CASGGGRRWNEQFF. The full variable domain, with the rest looked up from reference TRBV5-5 and TRBJ2-1, is DAGVTQSPTHLIKTRGQQVTLRCSPISGHKSVSWYQQVLGQGPQFIFQYYEKEERGRGNFPDRFSARQFPNYSSELNVNALLLGDSALYLCASGGGRRWNEQFFGPGTRLTVL.

This clonotype was recorded at least ten times. The chain links TRBV30 to TRBJ2-1, with TRBD1 as a possible D gene (6 bases). Germline V CDR1 and CDR2: GTSNPN, SVGIG (reference sequence). This CDR3 contains 15 residues. Trimming removed 0 bases at V and 0 bases at J, with 9 bases between. The CDR3 DNA follows: TGTGCCTGGAGTGTTTACAGGGTCTCCTACAATGAGCAGTTCTTC. This translates into CAWSVYRVSYNEQFF.

The CDR3 here is CARGGQIYEQYF. The DNA for the CDR3 is TGTGCCAGGGGGGGACAGATCTACGAGCAGTACTTC. The V and J genes are TRBV21-1 and TRBJ2-7; no check of the table's D call, TRBD1, against the DNA was made. TRBV21-1 is tagged as a pseudogene. The CDR3 totals 12 residues.

This chain joins TRBV24-1 and TRBJ1-1; the match to TRBD1 covers 7 bases. The CDR3 has 13 residues. In germline, CDR1 is KGHDR, CDR2 SFDVKD. After removal of 10 bases from V and 0 bases from J, the junction contained 4 bases not matched to a gene. The CDR3 here is CATKGQLNTEAFF. CDR3 nucleotide sequence: TGTGCCACGAAGGGACAGCTGAACACTGAAGCTTTCTTT.

V gene TRBV12-5 combines with J gene TRBJ2-1, with D unresolved. V lost 1 base and J lost 6, with 10 bases in between. Looked up from germline, CDR1 is LGHNT and CDR2 is FRNRAP. CDR3 length: 14 residues. The DNA for the CDR3 is TGTGCTAGTGGTTTGGGTCCGGGCTCCAATGAGCAGTTCTTC. It encodes CASGLGPGSNEQFF.

This clonotype has a handful of counts. This sequence joins TRBV7-2 and TRBJ1-6, with 7 bases lining up with TRBD1. Germline CDR1 reads SGHTA; CDR2 reads FQGNSA. The CDR3 length is 12 residues. The ends lost 4 bases at V and 19 bases at J; junction bases unmatched: 10. The CDR3, as DNA: TGTGCCAGCAGCTCGACAGGGCGCGGGGTTCACTTT. Amino acids: CASSSTGRGVHF.

This clonotype was seen only a few times. The chain has TRBV18 and TRBJ1-1; the D gene is possibly TRBD1 (5 bases). Per germline, CDR1 KGHSH and CDR2 LQKENI. The CDR3 length is 13 residues. Trimming shortened V by 3 bases and J by 10 bases, and 15 bases separated the two germline ends. The CDR3 DNA is TGTGCCAGCTCACCCCTGGGGCAGTTGGGAGCTTTCTTT. Translating gives CASSPLGQLGAFF.

The chain joins TRBV2 to TRBJ2-2, with D tentatively TRBD1 or TRBD2 (5 bases each). Trimming shortened V by 10 bases and J by 7 bases, and 13 bases separated the two germline ends. The length of the CDR3 is 12 residues. Germline assignment: CDR1 SNHLY and CDR2 FYNNEI. The CDR3 spells CATSGTGGELFF. In DNA, the CDR3 is TGTGCCACTTCGGGAACAGGCGGGGAGCTGTTTTTT.

This clonotype was counted between two and nine times. The chain joins TRBV15 to TRBJ1-3; no clear D. Germline loops: CDR1 LNHNV, CDR2 YYDKDF (reference sequence). CDR3 length: 16 residues. The germline V and J ends were trimmed by 2 bases and 0 bases, with 11 bases remaining between them. The CDR3 coding sequence is TGTGCCACCAGCAGATCTGAGCCTGGCTCTGGAAACACCATATATTTT. Amino acid sequence: CATSRSEPGSGNTIYF.

The rearrangement uses TRBV12-3 or TRBV12-4 and TRBJ1-1; 8 positions agree with TRBD1. The V and J ends lost 6 bases and 3 bases, in that order; junction bases with no gene match: 9. The CDR3 is 15 residues long. This chain's CDR3 is CASSPDRVRDTEAFF. In DNA form, the CDR3 reads TGTGCCAGCAGCCCGGACAGGGTTCGAGACACTGAAGCTTTCTTT.

The table lists this clonotype with a few counts. The V call is TRBV7-6, the J call TRBJ1-6; possible D gene TRBD1, 6 bases. Trimming removed 5 bases at V and 7 bases at J, with 12 bases between. CDR1 is SGHVS and CDR2 is FNYEAQ in the germline V gene. This CDR3 spans 14 amino acids. Written as DNA, the CDR3 is TGTGCCAGCAGCAAGGACAGCCTCAATTCACCCCTCCACTTT. It encodes CASSKDSLNSPLHF.

This clonotype was recorded a few times. The chain uses TRBV21-1 and TRBJ2-3. TRBV21-1 constitutes a pseudogene. CDR3 length equals 15 residues. This chain's CDR3 is CASSPTRRCTDTQYF. CDR3 nucleotides: TGTGCCAGCAGCCCCACCAGACGGTGCACAGATACGCAGTATTTT.

The chain employs TRBV7-3 and TRBJ2-2; the D gene could be TRBD1 or TRBD2 (5 bases each). Trimming left V 2 bases short and J 0 bases short, with 10 bases between. This CDR3 region has 16 residues. CDR1 SGHTA and CDR2 FQGTGA come from the germline V gene. The CDR3 spells CASSLLPGPNTGELFF. The DNA of the CDR3 is TGTGCCAGCAGCTTACTCCCGGGACCGAACACCGGGGAGCTGTTTTTT.

This clonotype was observed many times. The V gene is TRBV5-1, the J gene TRBJ2-3; D call uncertain. V shed 4 bases and J shed 0 bases, with 18 bases lying between them. Germline V gene sequence: CDR1 SGHRS, CDR2 YFSETQ. This CDR3 has 17 residues. The CDR3 loop reads CASSPYLAAQSTDTQYF. Here the CDR3 DNA reads TGCGCCAGCAGCCCCTACCTTGCGGCCCAAAGCACAGATACGCAGTATTTT. The full variable domain, in which reference TRBV5-1 and TRBJ2-3 provide the parts outside the CDR3, is KAGVTQTPRYLIKTRGQQVTLSCSPISGHRSVSWYQQTPGQGLQFLFEYFSETQRNKGNFPGRFSGRQFSNSRSEMNVSTLELGDSALYLCASSPYLAAQSTDTQYFGPGTRLTVL.